Below are 6 T cell receptor beta chains sequenced from a single sample in a study of shared clonotypes between healthy human individuals. Method: immunoSEQ multiplex PCR; TCRdb's copy keeps in-frame clones and lacks some. The repertoire includes 1.5 million to 2.5 million clones, over 85% of them detected once, and 1.2% sits in the top ten. The naive CD8 population came from CD45RO-negative cells selected for CCR7, without terminally differentiated effector memory CD45RA+ cells. The specimen sequenced was naive CD8+ T cells sorted from blood. These receptors all come from a man younger than 30 in good health.

The chain is built from TRBV9 and TRBJ2-3, with TRBD2 matching over 7 bases. CDR3 length equals 17 residues. Unmatched junction bases numbered 13, after V lost 2 bases and J lost 4 bases. Germline assignment: CDR1 SGDLS and CDR2 YYNGEE. CDR3 nucleotide sequence: TGTGCCAGCAGCGTGGCCCGGGGCGGGAGAAATTCAGATACGCAGTATTTT. Protein sequence: CASSVARGGRNSDTQYF.

The chain links TRBV5-1 to TRBJ1-1, with D tentatively TRBD1 (6 bases). V shed 2 bases and J shed 4 bases, with 12 bases lying between them. The CDR3 covers 14 residues. Germline CDR1 and CDR2: SGHRS and YFSETQ. The CDR3 sequence: CASSFGRGSTEAFF. The CDR3 DNA is TGCGCCAGCAGCTTCGGCAGGGGAAGCACTGAAGCTTTCTTT.

The V and J genes are TRBV30 and TRBJ1-3; a possible D gene is TRBD1 (6 bases). Looked up from germline, CDR1 is GTSNPN and CDR2 is SVGIG (reference sequence). This CDR3 has 12 amino acids. CDR3 sequence reads: CALDSPGNTIYF. In DNA, the CDR3 is TGTGCTCTGGACAGTCCTGGAAACACCATATATTTT.

This clone was observed once. This chain joins TRBV27 and TRBJ1-2; D is possibly TRBD1 (5 bases). V was cut by 3 bases and J by 8 bases, with 16 bases left in between. Germline assignment: CDR1 MNHEY and CDR2 SMNVEV (reference sequence). The CDR3 runs 14 residues. The CDR3 region has the DNA TGTGCCAGCAGTTTTCAGGGTGGATCGGGGGGCTACACCTTC. Translation gives CASSFQGGSGGYTF.

This chain uses TRBV5-6 with TRBJ1-3; weak D call: TRBD1 (5 bases). V was pared by 9 bases and J by 0 bases, with 19 bases between. This CDR3 has 16 amino acids. Per the germline V gene, CDR1 is SGHDT and CDR2 is YYEEEE. CDR3 sequence (DNA): TGTGCCATCCCCGGGGGGATCCTCTTCTCTGGAAACACCATATATTTT. Protein product: CAIPGGILFSGNTIYF. The full variable domain, with the rest looked up from reference TRBV5-6 and TRBJ1-3, is DAGVTQSPTHLIKTRGQQVTLRCSPKSGHDTVSWYQQALGQGPQFIFQYYEEEERQRGNFPDRFSGHQFPNYSSELNVNALLLGDSALYLCAIPGGILFSGNTIYFGEGSWLTVV.

V and J are TRBV2 and TRBJ1-1, with TRBD1 matching over 7 bases. V trimming: 10 bases; J trimming: 1 base; junction bases outside the gene matches: 6. The CDR3 extends over 13 amino acids. Germline CDR1 SNHLY, CDR2 FYNNEI. The CDR3: CATEGQSNTEAFF. CDR3 in DNA: TGTGCCACCGAGGGACAGTCGAACACTGAAGCTTTCTTT. Full variable domain (missing parts from reference TRBV2 and TRBJ1-1): EPEVTQTPSHQVTQMGQEVILRCVPISNHLYFYWYRQILGQKVEFLVSFYNNEISEKSEIFDDQFSVERPDGSNFTLKIRSTKLEDSAMYFCATEGQSNTEAFFGQGTRLTVV.